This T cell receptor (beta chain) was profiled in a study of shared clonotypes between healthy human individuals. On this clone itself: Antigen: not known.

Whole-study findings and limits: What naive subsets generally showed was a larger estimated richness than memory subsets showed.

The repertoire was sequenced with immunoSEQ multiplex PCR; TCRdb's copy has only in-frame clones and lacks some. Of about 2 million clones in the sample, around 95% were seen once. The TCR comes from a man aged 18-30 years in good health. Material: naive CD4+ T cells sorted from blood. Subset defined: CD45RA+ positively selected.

The CDR3 DNA reads TGTGCCAGCAGCCAATTGCACCGGGACAGCTATGGCTACACCTTC. Protein: CASSQLHRDSYGYTF. The chain uses TRBV28 and TRBJ1-2; 7 bases align to TRBD1. The junction had 11 bases not matched to a gene; V was cut back by 6 bases and J by 4 bases. CDR1 is MDHEN, CDR2 SYDVKM, per germline. CDR3 length: 15 amino acids.